The entry below describes one T cell receptor beta chain. Germline CDR1 and CDR2: SGDLS and YYNGEE. CDR3 length equals 16 residues. V was pared by 3 bases and J by 3 bases, with 18 bases between. This specimen belongs to a study of blood T cell repertoires in COVID-19. Study at large: Acute-phase and convalescent COVID-19 samples originated in the United States, Italy and Spain. Nucleic acid was either cDNA or gDNA, and it came from T cells, B-cell-depleted T cells, or PBMCs.

Generated by immunoSEQ multiplex PCR, the TCRdb table keeps only in-frame clones and is missing some. Of around 220,000 clones listed, roughly 80% were seen once; the top ten hold 10%. The TCR sequence derives from a woman of 80 years or more with acute or convalescent COVID-19. The sequenced sample consisted of peripheral blood. J is TRBJ1-2 and V is TRBV9; tentatively, D is TRBD1 (5 bases). The CDR3 loop reads CASSGGYPGRDYGYTF. Here the CDR3 DNA reads TGTGCCAGCAGCGGGGGCTACCCGGGCCGAGACTATGGCTACACCTTC.